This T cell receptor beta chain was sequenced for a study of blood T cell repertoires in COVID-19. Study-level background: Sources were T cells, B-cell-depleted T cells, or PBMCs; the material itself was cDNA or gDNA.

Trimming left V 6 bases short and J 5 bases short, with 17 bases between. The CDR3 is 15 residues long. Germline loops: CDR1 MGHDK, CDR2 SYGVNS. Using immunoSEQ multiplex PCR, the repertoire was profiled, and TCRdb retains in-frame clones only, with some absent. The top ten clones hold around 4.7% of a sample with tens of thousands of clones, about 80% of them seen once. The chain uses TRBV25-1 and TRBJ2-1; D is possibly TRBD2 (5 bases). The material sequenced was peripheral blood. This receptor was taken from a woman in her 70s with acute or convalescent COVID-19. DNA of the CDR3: TGTGCCAGCAGCCGGGTTCGGGGAAGGGACAATGAGCAGTTCTTC. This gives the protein CASSRVRGRDNEQFF.